This entry lists 12 T cell receptor beta chains sequenced from one sample in a study of blood T cell repertoires in COVID-19. Profiling relied on immunoSEQ multiplex PCR, and the TCRdb table lists in-frame clones only, not all of them. The data hold approximately 300,000 clones, with around nine tenths observed a single time. Source material: peripheral blood. These receptor sequences come from a woman aged 30 to 39 with COVID-19, enrolled during active disease.

The chain has TRBV5-1 and TRBJ2-1, with 8 bases that match TRBD1. This CDR3 contains 15 residues. The germline gives CDR1 SGHRS, CDR2 YFSETQ. J lost 4 bases, V lost 4 bases, and 7 bases had no gene match. This CDR3 reads CASSVTGVGYNEQFF. In DNA form, the CDR3 reads TGCGCCAGCAGCGTGACAGGGGTCGGGTACAATGAGCAGTTCTTC.

The chain uses TRBV21-1 and TRBJ1-5. TRBV21-1 is a pseudogene. The CDR3 has 24 amino acids. CDR3 nucleotide sequence: TGTGCCCGCAGCAATGGCGAACGGGGGGGGCCGGGGCATGACCTTCACTTTGGCAATCAGCCCCAGCATTTT. Its protein product is CARSNGERGGPGHDLHFGNQPQHF.

The rearrangement joins TRBV15 to TRBJ2-5; 8 nucleotides line up with TRBD1. The germline V gene encodes CDR1 LNHNV and CDR2 YYDKDF (reference sequence). The V segment lost 3 bases and the J segment 3 bases; nucleotides outside the gene matches: 6. This CDR3 is built from 15 residues. CDR3: CATSSPTGGEETQYF. CDR3 DNA sequence: TGTGCCACCAGCAGTCCCACAGGGGGAGAAGAGACCCAGTACTTC.

CDR3 loop: CASSNHRDSTDTQYF. CDR3 nucleotide sequence: TGTGCCAGCAGCAATCACAGGGATAGCACAGATACGCAGTATTTT. The chain employs TRBV7-9 and TRBJ2-3; D possibly corresponds to TRBD1 (6 bases). Germline assignment: CDR1 SEHNR and CDR2 FQNEAQ (reference sequence). CDR3 length: 15 amino acids. Between the trimmed V and J ends, which lost 5 bases and 0 bases, there was a span of 12 bases.

This chain links TRBV27 with TRBJ2-3; 9 positions agree with TRBD1. This CDR3 region has 14 residues. In germline, CDR1 is MNHEY, CDR2 SMNVEV (reference sequence). The trim removed 6 bases at V and 4 bases at J, leaving 5 bases unmatched. The CDR3 is CASRGQGASDTQYF. CDR3 DNA: TGTGCCAGCAGGGGACAGGGTGCATCAGATACGCAGTATTTT.

The chain combines TRBV27 with TRBJ2-1; a possible D gene is TRBD2 (5 bases). Looked up from germline, CDR1 is MNHEY and CDR2 is SMNVEV (reference sequence). The CDR3 extends over 15 amino acids. Deletions cut 6 bases from V and 2 bases from J, with 14 bases between. The CDR3 coding sequence is TGTGCCAGCAGCCCTGGGAGCCGGGCCTACAATGAGCAGTTCTTC. Translation gives CASSPGSRAYNEQFF.

The chain recombines TRBV6-5 with TRBJ1-2, with D unclear. Trimming took 0 bases from V and 2 from J, leaving 7 bases between them. The CDR3 totals 14 residues. Germline CDR1 is MNHEY and CDR2 is SVGAGI. DNA for the CDR3: TGTGCCAGCAGTTACTCTGAGGTCAACTATGGCTACACCTTC. This sequence encodes CASSYSEVNYGYTF.

This chain joins TRBV5-1 and TRBJ2-3; D gene uncertain. Between the trimmed V and J ends, which lost 0 bases and 4 bases, there was a span of 6 bases. The germline V gene has CDR1 SGHRS and CDR2 YFSETQ. The CDR3 runs to 13 residues. The CDR3 here is CASSLGKPDTQYF. The CDR3 DNA reads TGCGCCAGCAGCTTGGGCAAGCCAGATACGCAGTATTTT.

This clone was found once. The chain links TRBV30 to TRBJ2-5; tentative D call: TRBD1 (6 bases). The V gene lost 4 bases and the J gene lost 5 bases, with 11 bases spanning the gap. The CDR3 has 12 residues. CDR1 and CDR2 (germline): GTSNPN, SVGIG (reference sequence). CDR3: CAWNTGQETQYF. Written as DNA, the CDR3 is TGTGCCTGGAATACAGGGCAGGAGACCCAGTACTTC.

V usage is TRBV6-5 and J usage is TRBJ2-1, with D hard to call. The CDR3 runs 10 residues. The V end was cut by 5 bases, the J end by 6 bases, with 2 bases between. CDR1 and CDR2 (germline): MNHEY, SVGAGI. CDR3 DNA: TGTGCCAGCAGTCTCAATGAGCAGTTCTTC. This encodes CASSLNEQFF.

The V call is TRBV2, the J call TRBJ2-2; maybe TRBD2 (5 bases). The germline V gene has CDR1 SNHLY and CDR2 FYNNEI. Trimming pared 4 bases from V and 6 bases from J, leaving 12 bases between. The CDR3 is 14 residues long. CDR3 residues: CASSVTRAAGELFF. The CDR3 nucleotides are TGTGCCAGCAGTGTAACTAGAGCAGCCGGGGAGCTGTTTTTT.

The chain links TRBV7-2 to TRBJ2-5; 8 nucleotides align to TRBD2. The CDR3 runs to 15 residues. V gave up 5 bases and J gave up 5 bases; unmatched junction bases: 10. Germline CDR1 SGHTA, CDR2 FQGNSA. This CDR3 is CASSPGGGRWETQYF. Here the CDR3 DNA reads TGTGCCAGCAGCCCCGGGGGCGGGAGGTGGGAGACCCAGTACTTC.